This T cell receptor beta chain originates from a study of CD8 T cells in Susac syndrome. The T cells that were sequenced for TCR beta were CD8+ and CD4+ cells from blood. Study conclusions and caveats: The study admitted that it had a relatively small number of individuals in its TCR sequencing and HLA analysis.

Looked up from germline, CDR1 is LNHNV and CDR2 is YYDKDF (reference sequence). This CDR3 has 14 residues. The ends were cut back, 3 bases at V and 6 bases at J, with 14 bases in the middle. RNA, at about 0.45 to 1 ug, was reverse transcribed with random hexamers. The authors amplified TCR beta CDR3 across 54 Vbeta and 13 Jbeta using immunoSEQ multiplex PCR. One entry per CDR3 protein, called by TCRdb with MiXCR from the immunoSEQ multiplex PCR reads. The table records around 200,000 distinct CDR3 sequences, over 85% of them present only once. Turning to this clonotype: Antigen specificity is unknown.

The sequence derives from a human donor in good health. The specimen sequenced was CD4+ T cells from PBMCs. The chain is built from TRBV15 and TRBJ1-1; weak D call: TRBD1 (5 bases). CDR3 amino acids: CATSRASGRAEAFF. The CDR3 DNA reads TGTGCCACCAGCAGGGCCTCAGGGAGGGCTGAAGCTTTCTTT.